Sequencing of this T cell receptor (beta chain) was carried out in a study of shared clonotypes between healthy human individuals. In the case of this clone: The sample carries other DNA sequences with the same CDR3.

With 3 bases removed from V and 4 bases from J, the gap between germline ends came to 4 bases. The V gene's germline CDR1 is MNHNS and CDR2 SASEGT. The CDR3 runs to 11 residues. Sequencing used immunoSEQ multiplex PCR; TCRdb keeps in-frame clones, though not all of them. Of roughly 500,000 clones in the sample, approximately 81% were seen once. The V call is TRBV6-1, the J call TRBJ2-7; no clear D. This receptor was taken from a woman in her thirties or forties in good health. Some clones in this sample may be carry-over from other donors' samples. Sequenced sample: PBMCs. Written as DNA, the CDR3 is TGTGCCAGCAGTGATGCGTACGAGCAGTACTTC. It yields the protein CASSDAYEQYF.